Each of the 6 T cell receptor beta chains below was sequenced from the same sample in a study of CD8 T cells in ankylosing spondylitis. TCRdb re-called the 5' RACE reads through MiXCR, storing one row per CDR3 protein. Here the sample spans 750,000 to 850,000 distinct CDR3 sequences, 12% being singletons. These receptors' antigens are unknown. Study observations and caveats: What appeared characteristic of ankylosing spondylitis blood was a TCR beta motif of eight highly homologous variants.

The material sequenced was blood, either unsorted or a sorted T cell fraction (not recorded which). The receptor set was obtained from a male donor with ankylosing spondylitis.

The chain employs TRBV20-1 and TRBJ1-5; D ambiguous. This CDR3 has 12 amino acids. V dropped 6 bases and J dropped 3 bases, with 9 bases sitting between them. Per the germline V gene, CDR1 is DFQATT and CDR2 is SNEGSKA (reference sequence). Here the CDR3 reads CSARALNQPQHF. In DNA, the CDR3 is TGCAGTGCGAGGGCCCTCAATCAGCCCCAGCATTTT.

This clonotype was counted at least ten times. V and J are TRBV4-3 and TRBJ1-4, with 8 bases that match TRBD1. There are 15 residues in the CDR3. CDR1 and CDR2 (germline): LGHNA, YSLEER. J gave up 10 bases and V 4 bases, and 11 bases lay outside the gene matches. The CDR3 spells CASSLLRGQARKLFF. The CDR3 region has the DNA TGCGCCAGCAGCCTCCTCCGGGGACAGGCTAGAAAACTGTTTTTT.

This clonotype occurred many times. This chain uses TRBV20-1 with TRBJ1-2; unclear D gene. From germline, CDR1 is DFQATT and CDR2 SNEGSKA (reference sequence). The CDR3 loop spans 12 amino acids. Trimming took 2 bases from V and 5 from J, leaving 9 bases between them. CDR3 nucleotide sequence: TGCAGTGCTAGATCGGGAGGTTATGGCTACACCTTC. Protein sequence: CSARSGGYGYTF.

A few counts support this clonotype. This chain joins TRBV18 and TRBJ2-1, with a tentative D call TRBD1 (6 bases). In germline, CDR1 is KGHSH, CDR2 LQKENI. This CDR3 contains 17 residues. Trimming removed 2 bases at V and 0 bases at J, with 14 bases between. CDR3 in DNA: TGTGCCAGCTCACCAAGGGGGAGAGGTCCCTCCTACAATGAGCAGTTCTTC. Protein: CASSPRGRGPSYNEQFF.

A few counts support this clonotype. The chain combines TRBV7-8 with TRBJ2-5; 12 positions agree with TRBD2. The germline V gene encodes CDR1 SGHVS and CDR2 FQNEAQ. CDR3 length equals 17 residues. V lost 1 base to trimming and J lost 7 bases; unmatched junction nucleotides: 10. As DNA, the CDR3 is TGTGCCAGCAGCTTAGTAGGGCTAGCGGGGGGGCAGGGGACCCAGTACTTC. This gives the protein CASSLVGLAGGQGTQYF. Full variable domain (rest looked up from reference TRBV7-8 and TRBJ2-5): GAGVSQSPRYKVAKRGQDVALRCDPISGHVSLFWYQQALGQGPEFLTYFQNEAQLDKSGLPSDRFFAERPEGSVSTLKIQRTQQEDSAVYLCASSLVGLAGGQGTQYFGPGTRLLVL.

This clonotype was seen at least ten times. The rearrangement joins TRBV6-2 or TRBV6-3 to TRBJ2-2; D not certain. Between the trimmed V and J ends, which lost 1 base and 4 bases, there was a span of 7 bases. This CDR3 has 14 residues. Germline CDR1 reads MNHEY; CDR2 reads SVGEGT. The CDR3 sequence is CASSYWVGTGELFF. In DNA form, the CDR3 reads TGTGCCAGCAGTTACTGGGTTGGCACCGGGGAGCTGTTTTTT.